This T cell receptor (beta chain) was sequenced in a study of a mutant IDH1 vaccine in newly diagnosed glioma. This CDR3 has 14 residues. Germline loops: CDR1 MNHEY, CDR2 SVGAGI. V lost 2 bases and J 5 bases, leaving 7 bases between the germline ends. This clone was detected once. Its cognate antigen is unknown. Measured with immunoSEQ multiplex PCR; TCRdb has only the in-frame clones, and not every one. The sample consists of roughly 36,000 clones, approximately 90% of them appearing once. The time point was: week 23, last vaccination. What each vaccine dose contained was 300 ug of mutant IDH1 20-mer peptide, accompanied by topical imiquimod.

The material was PBMCs, obtained from a glioma patient whose treatment included an IDH1 peptide vaccine. This rearrangement joins TRBV6-5 to TRBJ1-6; no reliable D call. This sequence was found in a man aged 40-49 years with glioma. CDR3: CASSYGRHNSPLHF. In nucleotides, the CDR3 is TGTGCCAGCAGTTACGGGAGACATAATTCACCCCTCCACTTT.